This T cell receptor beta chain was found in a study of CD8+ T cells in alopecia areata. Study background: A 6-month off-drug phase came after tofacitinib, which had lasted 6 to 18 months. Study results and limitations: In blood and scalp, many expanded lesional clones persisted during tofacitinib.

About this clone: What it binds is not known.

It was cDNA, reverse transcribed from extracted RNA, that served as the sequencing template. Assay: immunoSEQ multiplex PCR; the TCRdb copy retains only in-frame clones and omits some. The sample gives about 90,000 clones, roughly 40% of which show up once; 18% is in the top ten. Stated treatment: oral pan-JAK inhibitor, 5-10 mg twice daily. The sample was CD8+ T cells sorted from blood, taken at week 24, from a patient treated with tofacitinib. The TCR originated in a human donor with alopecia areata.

The CDR3 nucleotides read TGTGCCAGCAGTTTACTCCCGACAACCTACGAGCAGTACTTC. Its protein product is CASSLLPTTYEQYF. This chain connects TRBV27 to TRBJ2-7, with unresolved D. Between the trimmed V and J ends, which lost 2 bases and 2 bases, there was a span of 10 bases. This CDR3 has 14 amino acids. The V gene's germline CDR1 is MNHEY and CDR2 SMNVEV (reference sequence).